This T cell receptor beta chain was identified during a study of coeliac disease. TCRdb's table, derived via immunoSEQ multiplex PCR, lists solely in-frame clones and lacks some. The table has about 4,900 clones, 69% seen once; the top ten hold about 15%. This TCR came from a middle-aged woman. Sequencing used lymphocytes from the gut lamina propria.

The DNA of the CDR3 is TGTGCCAGCAGCCCGGGGTGGGGGCTCGGCACAGATACGCAGTATTTT. Its protein is CASSPGWGLGTDTQYF. The chain combines TRBV7-2 with TRBJ2-3; D is possibly TRBD1 (6 bases). CDR3 size: 16 residues. Germline-derived CDR1 and CDR2 are SGHTA and FQGNSA. The germline V and J ends were trimmed by 5 bases and 1 base, with 16 bases remaining between them.